One and the same sample provided the 22 T cell receptor beta chains below, sequenced in a study of cytomegalovirus exposure and HLA in healthy donors. Researchers ran the PCR with 60 Vbeta and 13 Jbeta primers. Repertoires were generated with immunoSEQ multiplex PCR, while TCRdb's copy carries only in-frame clones and drops some. This table holds some 65,000 clones, around 73% found once. Sequencing was done on a sample of PBMCs. The receptor set was obtained from a girl between 5 and 17 years old in good health and CMV-seropositive.

The CDR3 is CASSLAGLGEQYF. In DNA form, the CDR3 reads TGTGCCAGCAGTTTGGCGGGTCTCGGCGAGCAGTACTTC. V is TRBV28 and J is TRBJ2-7; the D gene is possibly TRBD2 (5 bases). The CDR3 covers 13 residues. Trimming took off 3 bases at V and 6 bases at J, with 12 bases between the two ends. Germline V CDR1 and CDR2: MDHEN, SYDVKM. Drawing the rest from reference TRBV28 and TRBJ2-7, the complete variable domain is DVKVTQSSRYLVKRTGEKVFLECVQDMDHENMFWYRQDPGLGLRLIYFSYDVKMKEKGDIPEGYSVSREKKERFSLILESASTNQTSMYLCASSLAGLGEQYFGPGTRLTVT.

The V gene is TRBV5-1, the J gene TRBJ1-5, with D possibly TRBD1 on 5 matching bases. Germline V gives CDR1 SGHRS, CDR2 YFSETQ. The CDR3 extends over 14 amino acids. Trimming removed 3 bases at V and 0 bases at J, with 7 bases between. CDR3 protein: CASSWGDSNQPQHF. DNA of the CDR3: TGCGCCAGCAGCTGGGGGGATAGCAATCAGCCCCAGCATTTT.

The rearrangement uses TRBV14 and TRBJ2-7; 10 nucleotides agree with TRBD1. The germline V gene encodes CDR1 SGHDN and CDR2 FVKESK. This CDR3 is 16 amino acids long. The V segment lost 4 bases and the J segment 2 bases; nucleotides outside the gene matches: 8. CDR3 in amino acids: CASSPHTGTGAYEQYF. CDR3 coding DNA: TGTGCCAGCAGCCCCCATACCGGGACAGGGGCCTACGAGCAGTACTTC.

The chain recombines TRBV18 with TRBJ1-1, with 7 bases aligning to TRBD1. Germline trimming cut 3 bases from V and 1 base from J; bases unmatched to any gene: 2. CDR3 length equals 14 residues. Germline CDR1 is KGHSH and CDR2 is LQKENI. The CDR3 loop is CASSPNRGNTEAFF. The CDR3 DNA reads TGTGCCAGCTCACCTAACAGGGGGAACACTGAAGCTTTCTTT.

This clone appeared many times. The chain has TRBV6-1 and TRBJ1-5, with 8 positions matching TRBD1. This CDR3 comprises 14 residues. The germline CDR1 and CDR2 sequences are MNHNS and SASEGT. Trimming at V came to 8 bases and at J to 0 bases, leaving 3 bases not matched to a gene. In nucleotides, the CDR3 is TGTGCCAGCGTCAGGGGGCTTAGCAATCAGCCCCAGCATTTT. As protein: CASVRGLSNQPQHF.

This clone occurred a few times. J is TRBJ2-1 and V is TRBV6-5, with D possibly being TRBD2 (5 bases). The V and J ends lost 2 bases and 12 bases respectively, with 8 bases between them. The CDR3 loop spans 11 amino acids. Germline V gene sequence: CDR1 MNHEY, CDR2 SVGAGI. CDR3 DNA sequence: TGTGCCAGCAGTTACGGGAGTGGGCAGTTCTTC. Residues: CASSYGSGQFF.

This clone was seen a single time. The chain links TRBV4-1 to TRBJ2-1; perhaps TRBD2 as D (6 bases). The CDR3 has 14 amino acids. The germline V gene encodes CDR1 MGHRA and CDR2 YSYEKL. Trimming shortened V by 1 base and J by 4 bases, and 8 bases separated the two germline ends. CDR3 nucleotide sequence: TGCGCCAGCAGCCAAGCGGGACTTTACAATGAGCAGTTCTTC. Protein sequence: CASSQAGLYNEQFF.

The rearrangement links TRBV4-3 to TRBJ2-5; TRBD1 matches at 7 bases. The J call may be in error: the DNA end matches TRBJ2-7 better. CDR1 is LGHNA, CDR2 YSLEER, per germline. This CDR3 has 16 amino acids. This CDR3 is CASSQVQQGIGSEQYF. The CDR3 DNA sequence: TGCGCCAGCAGCCAAGTTCAACAGGGGATAGGGTCCGAGCAGTACTTC.

V is TRBV6-6 and J is TRBJ2-7; 8 nucleotides line up with TRBD2. The CDR3 sequence is 14 residues long. The ends lost 8 bases at V and 2 bases at J; junction bases unmatched: 8. Germline V CDR1 and CDR2: MNHNY, SVGAGI (reference sequence). Written as DNA, the CDR3 is TGTGCCAGCCATAGTGGTAGCGGGGCCTACGAGCAGTACTTC. It specifies CASHSGSGAYEQYF.

The chain links TRBV2 to TRBJ2-7; D is perhaps TRBD1 (6 bases). Trimming pared 10 bases from V and 3 bases from J, leaving 13 bases between. The CDR3 loop spans 12 amino acids. Germline assignment: CDR1 SNHLY and CDR2 FYNNEI. The CDR3 protein is CANRDTNYEQYF. CDR3 nucleotides: TGTGCCAACAGGGACACGAACTACGAGCAGTACTTC.

The rearrangement uses TRBV6-4 and TRBJ1-2; TRBD1 agrees at 8 bases. Germline CDR1 and CDR2: MRHNA and SNTAGT. This CDR3 is 14 amino acids long. V lost 6 bases and J lost 4; bases outside the gene matches: 7. CDR3: CASSYSGQGYGYTF. The CDR3 DNA is TGTGCCAGCAGCTACAGCGGACAGGGCTATGGCTACACCTTC.

The chain is built from TRBV6-4 and TRBJ1-1; possible D gene TRBD1, 6 bases. V was trimmed by 6 bases and J by 1 base, leaving 9 bases between them. The V gene's germline CDR1 is MRHNA and CDR2 SNTAGT. The CDR3 totals 13 residues. CDR3 protein: CASSATGNTEAFF. CDR3 in DNA: TGTGCCAGCAGCGCGACAGGGAACACTGAAGCTTTCTTT.

The chain uses TRBV5-1 and TRBJ1-5, with D possibly TRBD1 on 6 matching bases. The germline V gene has CDR1 SGHRS and CDR2 YFSETQ. The CDR3 consists of 16 residues. The ends were cut back, 0 bases at V and 4 bases at J, with 14 bases in the middle. CDR3 in amino acids: CASSLGGHDLNQPQHF. The CDR3 DNA reads as TGCGCCAGCAGCTTGGGGGGACACGACCTTAATCAGCCCCAGCATTTT.

V usage is TRBV7-8 and J usage is TRBJ1-2; 7 bases line up with TRBD1. The trim removed 0 bases at V and 8 bases at J, leaving 12 bases unmatched. Germline V CDR1 and CDR2: SGHVS, FQNEAQ. There are 16 residues in the CDR3. The CDR3 DNA sequence: TGTGCCAGCAGCTTAGCGGCACAGGGGCCCCCTGGAGGCTACACCTTC. Translation: CASSLAAQGPPGGYTF.

The V and J genes are TRBV28 and TRBJ2-7; D may be TRBD1 (7 bases). V shed 10 bases and J shed 4 bases, with 17 bases lying between them. This CDR3 is 13 amino acids long. Germline V CDR1 and CDR2: MDHEN, SYDVKM. CDR3 sequence reads: CANMRQGGYEQYF. CDR3 in DNA: TGTGCCAACATGCGCCAGGGGGGATACGAGCAGTACTTC.

In this sample, this clone turned up a few times. This rearrangement joins TRBV9 to TRBJ2-2; 11 bases map to TRBD2. CDR1 is SGDLS and CDR2 is YYNGEE in the germline V gene. V gave up 3 bases and J gave up 6 bases; unmatched junction bases: 13. The CDR3 runs 18 residues. CDR3 amino acids: CASSAALAGGMIPGELFF. Written as DNA, the CDR3 is TGTGCCAGCAGCGCCGCCCTAGCGGGAGGAATGATCCCCGGGGAGCTGTTTTTT. Full variable domain (rest looked up from reference TRBV9 and TRBJ2-2): DSGVTQTPKHLITATGQRVTLRCSPRSGDLSVYWYQQSLDQGLQFLIQYYNGEERAKGNILERFSAQQFPDLHSELNLSSLELGDSALYFCASSAALAGGMIPGELFFGEGSRLTVL.

The rearrangement uses TRBV10-3 and TRBJ1-1, with TRBD1 matching 8 bases. Germline V lookup: CDR1 ENHRY, CDR2 SYGVKD. V was clipped by 4 bases and J by 4 bases; unmatched bases: 5. The CDR3 has 14 residues. CDR3 sequence reads: CAISGGQVITEAFF. Written as DNA, the CDR3 is TGTGCCATCAGTGGGGGACAGGTTATCACTGAAGCTTTCTTT.

This clone was counted between two and nine times. The V and J genes are TRBV6-5 and TRBJ1-3, with D unclear. The CDR3 runs to 16 residues. V lost 0 bases and J lost 1, with 10 bases in between. CDR1 MNHEY and CDR2 SVGAGI come from the germline V gene. This CDR3 is CASSYSPPRSGNTIYF. Here the CDR3 DNA reads TGTGCCAGCAGTTACTCGCCCCCTAGGTCTGGAAACACCATATATTTT.

This chain joins TRBV6-1 and TRBJ2-6; 10 bases agree with TRBD2. V trimming: 4 bases; J trimming: 0 bases; junction bases outside the gene matches: 3. This CDR3 comprises 17 residues. Germline V gene sequence: CDR1 MNHNS, CDR2 SASEGT. The CDR3 here is CASSASGRASGANVLTF. CDR3 nucleotide sequence: TGTGCCAGCAGTGCTAGCGGGAGAGCCTCTGGGGCCAACGTCCTGACTTTC.

The chain uses TRBV29-1 and TRBJ1-2; tentative D call: TRBD1 (6 bases). Trimming took 5 bases from V and 1 from J, leaving 14 bases between them. The CDR3 has 14 amino acids. Germline CDR1 reads SQVTM; CDR2 reads ANQGSEA. The CDR3 protein is CSVSGRGYNYGYTF. As DNA, the CDR3 is TGCAGCGTTTCGGGGAGGGGGTATAACTATGGCTACACCTTC.

This sequence joins TRBV28 and TRBJ1-5; 7 bases are shared with TRBD1. Germline trimming cut 8 bases from V and 2 bases from J; bases unmatched to any gene: 6. This CDR3 spans 14 amino acids. Germline V gene lookup returns CDR1 MDHEN and CDR2 SYDVKM. The CDR3 nucleotides are TGTGCCAGCTACCTCGGACAGGGCAATCAGCCCCAGCATTTT. Translation: CASYLGQGNQPQHF.

In DNA, the CDR3 is TGTGCCAGCAGTGAGATAACTCCCCCCTACGAGCAGTACTTC. Its protein is CASSEITPPYEQYF. The rearrangement uses TRBV6-1 and TRBJ2-7; no clear D. The CDR3 sequence is 14 residues long. V was cut by 3 bases and J by 2 bases, with 11 bases left in between. From germline, CDR1 is MNHNS and CDR2 SASEGT.